Listed below are T cell receptor beta chains from one sample, sequenced in a study of T cells in Graves' hyperthyroidism and ophthalmopathy. TCRdb reanalysed the multiplex PCR reads using MiXCR and keeps one entry per CDR3 protein. This repertoire shows approximately 700,000 distinct CDR3 sequences, 16% found once; its top ten account for around 8.1%. The sample comprised blood. The receptors were gathered from a man between 18 and 29 years old with Graves' hyperthyroidism. CDR3s include the opening cysteine and the closing phenylalanine or tryptophan. Each record gives: clone size, J gene, D gene, V gene, CDR3 length, CDR3 DNA, CDR3 protein. The D gene is left open where the match is weak. Expanded clones get a size class; other rows say once, few or many, or leave the size out.

>many|TRBJ2-5|TRBD2|TRBV6-1|15
TGTGCCAGCAGTACCGGACTAGCGGGAGGGGAGACCCAGTACTTC
CASSTGLAGGETQYF
>NA|TRBJ2-2|NA|TRBV7-8|12
TGTGCCAGCAGAAGGGTGGGCGGGGAGCTGTTTTTT
CASRRVGGELFF
>many|TRBJ2-6|TRBD1|TRBV28|16
TGTGCCAGCAGTAAGCAGGGGGCGGCTGGGGCCAACGTCCTGACTTTC
CASSKQGAAGANVLTF
>many|TRBJ2-7|NA|TRBV11-1|13
TGTGCCAGCAGCGGGTACACAGGCTACGAGCAGTACTTC
CASSGYTGYEQYF
>many|TRBJ2-3|NA|TRBV20-1|14
TGCAGCCGAGGGGTTTCGATTAGCACAGATACGCAGTATTTT
CSRGVSISTDTQYF
>NA|TRBJ2-7|NA|TRBV14|14
TGTGCCAGCAGCCAACTGACGGGCTCCTACGAGCAGTACTTC
CASSQLTGSYEQYF
>many|TRBJ1-5|NA|TRBV20-1|14
TGCAGTGCTACCAAGGAGGGGGGAGATCAGCCCCAGCATTTT
CSATKEGGDQPQHF
>many|TRBJ2-7|NA|TRBV20-1|15
TGCAGTGCTAGAGGTGACGATGACAGTCCCTACGAGCAGTACTTC
CSARGDDDSPYEQYF
>NA|TRBJ1-5|NA|TRBV28|14
TGTGCCAGCAACACGGGGGGAGGCAATCAGCCCCAGCATTTT
CASNTGGGNQPQHF
>many|TRBJ2-3|NA|TRBV6-1|17
TGTGCCAGCAGTGAATTGCTTTGGGGGGCCAGCACAGATACGCAGTATTTT
CASSELLWGASTDTQYF
>few|TRBJ1-6|TRBD1|TRBV5-4|16
TGTGCCAGCAGCTTGGGACAGGGCGTCTATAATTCACCCCTCCACTTT
CASSLGQGVYNSPLHF
>NA|TRBJ1-1|TRBD1|TRBV7-8|13
TGTGCCAGCAGCTTATCTAGGACAGGTGAAGCTTTCTTT
CASSLSRTGEAFF
>NA|TRBJ2-7|NA|TRBV12-3/TRBV12-4|14
TGTGCCAGCAGTTTGACAGGAACCGACCGCCGGCAGTACTTC
CASSLTGTDRRQYF
>few|TRBJ2-7|NA|TRBV18|12
TGTGCCAGCTCACCACCGCCGTGGGAGCAGTACTTC
CASSPPPWEQYF
>few|TRBJ2-3|NA|TRBV20-1|12
TGCAGGGCTGGGACTGACTTAGGTACGCAGTATTTT
CRAGTDLGTQYF